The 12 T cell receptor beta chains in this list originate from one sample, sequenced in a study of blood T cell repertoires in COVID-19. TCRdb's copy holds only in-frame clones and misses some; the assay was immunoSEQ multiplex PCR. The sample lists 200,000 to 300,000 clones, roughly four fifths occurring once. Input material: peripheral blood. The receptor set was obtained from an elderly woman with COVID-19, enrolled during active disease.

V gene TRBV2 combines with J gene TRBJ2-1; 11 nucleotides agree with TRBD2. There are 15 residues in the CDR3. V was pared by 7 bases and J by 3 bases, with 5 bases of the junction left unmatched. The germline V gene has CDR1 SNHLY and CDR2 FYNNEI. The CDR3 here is CASTLLAGVYNEQFF. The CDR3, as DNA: TGTGCCAGCACCCTACTAGCGGGGGTCTACAATGAGCAGTTCTTC.

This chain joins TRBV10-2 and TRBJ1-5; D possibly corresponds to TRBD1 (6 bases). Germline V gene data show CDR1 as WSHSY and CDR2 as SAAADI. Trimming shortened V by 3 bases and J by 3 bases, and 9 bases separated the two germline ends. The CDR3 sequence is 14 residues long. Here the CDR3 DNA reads TGCGCCAGCAGTGATACAGGGCTCAATCAGCCCCAGCATTTT. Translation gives CASSDTGLNQPQHF.

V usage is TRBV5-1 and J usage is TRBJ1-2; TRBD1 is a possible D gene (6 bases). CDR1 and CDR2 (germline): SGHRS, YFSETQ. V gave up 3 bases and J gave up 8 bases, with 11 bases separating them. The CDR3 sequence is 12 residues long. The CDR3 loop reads CASSYAGTGYTF. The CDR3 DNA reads TGCGCCAGCAGCTATGCCGGGACAGGCTACACCTTC.

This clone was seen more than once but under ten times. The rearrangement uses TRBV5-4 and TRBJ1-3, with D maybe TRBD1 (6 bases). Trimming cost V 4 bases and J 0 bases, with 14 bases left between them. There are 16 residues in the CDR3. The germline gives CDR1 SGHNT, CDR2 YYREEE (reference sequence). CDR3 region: CASSREGTLSGNTIYF. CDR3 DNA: TGTGCCAGCAGCCGCGAAGGGACACTCTCTGGAAACACCATATATTTT.

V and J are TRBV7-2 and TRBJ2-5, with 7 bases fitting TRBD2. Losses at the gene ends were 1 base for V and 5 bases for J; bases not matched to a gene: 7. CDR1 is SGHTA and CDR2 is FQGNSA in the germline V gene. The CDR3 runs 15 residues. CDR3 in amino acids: CASSLEGGSGETQYF. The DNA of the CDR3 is TGTGCCAGCAGCTTAGAGGGCGGGAGCGGGGAGACCCAGTACTTC.

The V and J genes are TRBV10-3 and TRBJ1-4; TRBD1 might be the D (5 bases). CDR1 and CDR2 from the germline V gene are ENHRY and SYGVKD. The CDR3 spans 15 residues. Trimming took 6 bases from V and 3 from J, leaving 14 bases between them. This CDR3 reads CAISKGTGSNEKLFF. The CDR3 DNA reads TGTGCCATCAGCAAAGGGACTGGATCTAATGAAAAACTGTTTTTT.

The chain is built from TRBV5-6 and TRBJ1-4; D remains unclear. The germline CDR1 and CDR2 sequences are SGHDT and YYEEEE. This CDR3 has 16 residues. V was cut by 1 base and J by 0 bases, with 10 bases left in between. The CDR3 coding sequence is TGTGCCAGCAGCTTGTGGCAGACTACAACTAATGAAAAACTGTTTTTT. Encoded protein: CASSLWQTTTNEKLFF.

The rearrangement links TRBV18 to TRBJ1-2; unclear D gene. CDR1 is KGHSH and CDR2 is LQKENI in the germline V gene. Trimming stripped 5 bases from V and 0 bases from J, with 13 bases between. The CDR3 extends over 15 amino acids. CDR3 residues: CASSEGGGPNYGYTF. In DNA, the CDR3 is TGTGCCAGCTCAGAGGGAGGCGGCCCTAACTATGGCTACACCTTC.

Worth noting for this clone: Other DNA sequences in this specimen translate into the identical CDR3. CDR3 nucleotides: TGCAGTGCTACCCCCTCGGATACGCAGTATTTT. Residues: CSATPSDTQYF. This sequence joins TRBV20-1 and TRBJ2-3; D not resolved. Germline V gene data show CDR1 as DFQATT and CDR2 as SNEGSKA (reference sequence). V was pared by 4 bases and J by 6 bases, with 8 bases between. The CDR3 is 11 amino acids.

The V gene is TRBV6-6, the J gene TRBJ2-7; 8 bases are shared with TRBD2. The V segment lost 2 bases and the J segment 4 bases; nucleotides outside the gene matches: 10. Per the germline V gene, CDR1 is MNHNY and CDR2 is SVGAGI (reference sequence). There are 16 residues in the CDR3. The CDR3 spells CASSYPGVAGKYEQYF. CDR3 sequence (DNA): TGTGCCAGCAGTTACCCCGGGGTAGCGGGAAAGTACGAGCAGTACTTC.

CDR3 DNA sequence: TGTGCCAGTACAGGGAGAATAACTAATGAAAAACTGTTTTTT. This translates into CASTGRITNEKLFF. The chain carries TRBV28 and TRBJ1-4, with D possibly TRBD1 on 6 matching bases. Trimming pared 9 bases from V and 1 base from J, leaving 12 bases between. Germline CDR1 MDHEN, CDR2 SYDVKM. The CDR3 is 14 residues long.

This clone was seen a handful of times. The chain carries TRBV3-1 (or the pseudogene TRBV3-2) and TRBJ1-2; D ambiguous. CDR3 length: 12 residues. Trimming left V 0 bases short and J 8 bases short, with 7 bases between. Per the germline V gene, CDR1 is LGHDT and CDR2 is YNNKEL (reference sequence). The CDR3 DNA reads TGTGCCAGCAGCCAAGACAACTGGGGCTACACCTTC. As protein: CASSQDNWGYTF.